A single sample gave rise to the 4 T cell receptor beta chains below, sequenced in a study of blood T cells in healthy people across ages (dated by TCRdb to about 2015). Libraries were made using 5' RACE. TCRdb shows the sequencer as Illumina HiSeq 2500. A second PCR of about 6 to 11 cycles was performed with a sample-barcoded 5' primer and a J-beta primer mix. Clones were called with MiXCR by TCRdb after fastp trimmed the public reads at Q25, and only in-frame beta chains were retained. Entries are consolidated by CDR3 protein sequence, retaining the most common genes and DNA. The sample table shows over 600,000 distinct CDR3 sequences, and around 20% are seen once. About 3.6% of the sample rests with the top ten. What was sequenced was blood. The receptors were gathered from a man aged 70 or older in good health.

The rearrangement joins TRBV3-1 to TRBJ2-1; D is ambiguous. Trimming cost V 4 bases and J 4 bases, with 14 bases left between them. The germline V gene has CDR1 LGHDT and CDR2 YNNKEL (reference sequence). CDR3 size: 15 residues. The CDR3 here is CASSLNTRQYNEQFF. The CDR3 nucleotides are TGTGCCAGCAGCCTCAACACCCGGCAGTACAATGAGCAGTTCTTC.

The CDR3 DNA follows: TGTGCCAGCAGTGAAGTGGTGACAGGGTTTTCACCCCTCCACTTT. It specifies CASSEVVTGFSPLHF. The gene calls are TRBV6-1 and TRBJ1-6, with TRBD1 matching 7 bases. The CDR3 has 15 residues. CDR1 is MNHNS, CDR2 SASEGT, per germline. Losses at the gene ends were 1 base for V and 9 bases for J; bases not matched to a gene: 6.

The rearrangement uses TRBV20-1 and TRBJ2-1; D is possibly TRBD1 (5 bases). Judging by the DNA end, TRBJ2-5 fits better; the J call may be wrong. This CDR3 comprises 13 residues. From germline, CDR1 is DFQATT and CDR2 SNEGSKA (reference sequence). This CDR3 is CSASGQGFETQYF. In DNA, the CDR3 is TGCAGTGCCTCGGGCCAGGGATTTGAGACCCAGTACTTC.

This clonotype was seen only a few times. V is TRBV25-1 and J is TRBJ2-7; TRBD1 matches 7 bases. Germline CDR1 MGHDK, CDR2 SYGVNS. Unmatched junction bases numbered 12, after V lost 3 bases and J lost 4 bases. The CDR3 loop spans 16 amino acids. CDR3 coding DNA: TGTGCCAGCAGTGACATCCGAGGAGACAGGGCTTACGAGCAGTACTTC. This encodes CASSDIRGDRAYEQYF.